The source of this T cell receptor (beta chain) is a study of long-term antiretroviral therapy in people with HIV. Study findings and constraints: Dominance of pre-ART expanded clones persisted, fluctuating and often declining after ART. Controls showed broader CDR3 length ranges than did the HIV repertoires.

Run at survey level, the immunoSEQ assay was version v3.0. For each individual sample, sequencing targeted 40,000-50,000 T-cell genomes. The method was immunoSEQ multiplex PCR; TCRdb's version includes in-frame clones alone and lacks a portion of them. Of roughly 20,000 clones in the sample, 86% were seen once. CDR1 and CDR2 (germline): MNHEY, SVGAGI. The CDR3 is 12 residues long. This clone occurred a few times. Its antigen is currently unknown. The TCR originated in a man aged 40-55 years with HIV. Sequences were derived from unsorted PBMCs, sampled 0.5 years after starting antiretroviral therapy. The rearrangement links TRBV6-5 to TRBJ1-5; possibly TRBD1 for D (6 bases). The CDR3 sequence is CATGSNNQPQHF. The CDR3 DNA reads as TGTGCTACAGGGTCAAACAATCAGCCCCAGCATTTT.